Shown below are 29 T cell receptor beta chains from a single sample sequenced in a study of vaccination and CD4 T cells after COVID-19. Their cognate antigens are unknown. Treatment of the sample: approximately nine-day PBMC culture with coronavirus spike peptide pools or control peptides (ViraFEST assay). Cultured CD4+ T cells had their DNA profiled by the Oncomine TCR Beta short-read assay. Each CDR3 protein gets one entry after TCRdb re-called the PCR reads with MiXCR. The sample carries more than 10,000 distinct CDR3 sequences, about 40% recorded once. The sample in question was CD4+ T cells from blood, cultured in vitro, obtained after SARS-CoV-2 vaccination. The source of these receptors is a human donor who had recovered from COVID-19.

This clonotype was picked up a small number of times. V is TRBV20-1 and J is TRBJ2-3; 7 bases line up with TRBD2. The length of the CDR3 is 15 residues. Germline-derived CDR1 and CDR2 are DFQATT and SNEGSKA (reference sequence). V was clipped by 4 bases and J by 3 bases; unmatched bases: 10. In nucleotides, the CDR3 is TGCAGTGCTATATCAGCTAGCGGAGGAACAGATACGCAGTATTTT. As protein: CSAISASGGTDTQYF.

The rearrangement links TRBV12-3 or TRBV12-4 to TRBJ1-5, with D possibly TRBD1 on 5 matching bases. The V end was cut by 6 bases, the J end by 4 bases, with 10 bases between. The CDR3 runs 13 residues. The CDR3 protein is CASRRTKNQPQHF. For the CDR3, the DNA is TGTGCCAGCAGACGGACAAAGAATCAGCCCCAGCATTTT.

This chain connects TRBV5-4 to TRBJ2-1; 13 nucleotides agree with TRBD2. CDR3 length: 18 amino acids. Looked up from germline, CDR1 is SGHNT and CDR2 is YYREEE (reference sequence). V lost 4 bases to trimming and J lost 2 bases; unmatched junction nucleotides: 9. The CDR3 loop reads CASSDPTSGRTTYNEQFF. In DNA, the CDR3 is TGTGCCAGCAGCGACCCGACTAGCGGGAGGACAACCTACAATGAGCAGTTCTTC.

This clonotype was found a few times. The chain uses TRBV27 and TRBJ2-3, with a possible D match to TRBD1 (6 bases). Germline V gene lookup returns CDR1 MNHEY and CDR2 SMNVEV (reference sequence). The germline V and J ends were trimmed by 6 bases and 1 base, with 8 bases remaining between them. The CDR3 is 13 amino acids. In DNA form, the CDR3 reads TGTGCCAGCAGGGACAGAGGCACAGATACGCAGTATTTT. It yields the protein CASRDRGTDTQYF.

The rearrangement links TRBV19 to TRBJ1-2; D not resolved. The CDR3 runs to 11 residues. Germline V gene sequence: CDR1 LNHDA, CDR2 SQIVND (reference sequence). Deletions cut 5 bases from V and 8 bases from J, with 9 bases between. The CDR3 DNA reads TGTGCCAGTAGTGGACGAGGGGGCTACACCTTC. Translation gives CASSGRGGYTF.

Only a few counts were recorded for this clonotype. The chain recombines TRBV20-1 with TRBJ2-3; 9 nucleotides agree with TRBD1. The CDR3 is made up of 14 amino acids. The trim removed 6 bases at V and 3 bases at J, leaving 7 bases unmatched. Per the germline V gene, CDR1 is DFQATT and CDR2 is SNEGSKA (reference sequence). CDR3 sequence: CSALADRGTDTQYF. For the CDR3, the DNA is TGCAGTGCGCTCGCGGACAGGGGTACAGATACGCAGTATTTT.

V gene TRBV6-1 combines with J gene TRBJ1-4; the D gene is possibly TRBD1 (5 bases). The CDR3 covers 15 residues. V dropped 6 bases and J dropped 8 bases, with 19 bases sitting between them. CDR1 and CDR2 from the germline V gene are MNHNS and SASEGT. CDR3 region: CASRQAGSVEEKLFF. In DNA, the CDR3 is TGTGCCAGCAGACAAGCAGGGTCTGTAGAGGAAAAACTGTTTTTT.

The chain employs TRBV20-1 and TRBJ1-2; D call uncertain. V was shortened by 0 bases and J by 1 base, with 12 bases between the two germline ends. Germline V gives CDR1 DFQATT, CDR2 SNEGSKA (reference sequence). The CDR3 sequence is 15 residues long. CDR3 bases: TGCAGTGCTAGAGATTCATGGACGGATAACTATGGCTACACCTTC. Encoded protein: CSARDSWTDNYGYTF.

The chain links TRBV10-3 to TRBJ1-2; TRBD1 is a possible D gene (6 bases). Germline loops: CDR1 ENHRY, CDR2 SYGVKD. The CDR3 spans 16 residues. V was cut by 3 bases and J by 0 bases, with 14 bases left in between. The CDR3: CAISDPRTVSNYGYTF. CDR3 nucleotide sequence: TGTGCCATCAGTGACCCCCGGACAGTCTCTAACTATGGCTACACCTTC.

V usage is TRBV4-2 and J usage is TRBJ2-5; D is perhaps TRBD1 (6 bases). V lost 0 bases and J 7 bases, leaving 15 bases between the germline ends. The V gene's germline CDR1 is LGHNA and CDR2 YNFKEQ. The CDR3 extends over 15 amino acids. The CDR3 loop is CASSQDLGLGGTQYF. The CDR3, as DNA: TGTGCCAGCAGCCAAGATCTAGGCCTAGGGGGGACCCAGTACTTC.

The gene calls are TRBV5-1 and TRBJ1-6; 7 bases are shared with TRBD1. The CDR3 loop spans 15 amino acids. V gave up 4 bases and J gave up 5 bases; unmatched junction bases: 6. The germline V gene encodes CDR1 SGHRS and CDR2 YFSETQ. For the CDR3, the DNA is TGCGCCAGCAGCCGTGGGACAGCCGATAATTCACCCCTCCACTTT. Amino acid sequence: CASSRGTADNSPLHF.

The chain combines TRBV29-1 with TRBJ1-1, with TRBD1 as a possible D gene (6 bases). The CDR3 is 13 residues long. The V gene lost 7 bases and the J gene lost 0 bases, with 12 bases spanning the gap. Germline lookup yields CDR1 SQVTM and CDR2 ANQGSEA. The CDR3 protein is CSAAGELNTEAFF. The CDR3 region has the DNA TGCAGCGCGGCAGGGGAGCTGAACACTGAAGCTTTCTTT.

This clonotype was counted a few times. The chain uses TRBV20-1 and TRBJ2-7; 7 bases map to TRBD2. The V gene's germline CDR1 is DFQATT and CDR2 SNEGSKA (reference sequence). V trimming: 4 bases; J trimming: 0 bases; junction bases outside the gene matches: 3. There are 13 residues in the CDR3. The CDR3 bases are TGCAGTGCTACTAGCGGCACCTCCTACGAGCAGTACTTC. This translates into CSATSGTSYEQYF.

The rearrangement uses TRBV19 and TRBJ1-1; D unclear. There are 13 residues in the CDR3. The V and J ends lost 5 bases and 0 bases respectively, with 7 bases between them. CDR1 and CDR2 from the germline V gene are LNHDA and SQIVND (reference sequence). CDR3 amino acids: CASSGLLNTEAFF. The CDR3 coding sequence is TGTGCCAGTAGTGGACTCTTGAACACTGAAGCTTTCTTT.

V and J are TRBV4-3 and TRBJ1-5; TRBD1 is a possible D gene (5 bases). V lost 3 bases to trimming and J lost 5 bases, with 14 bases between them. CDR3 size: 15 residues. Germline V gene sequence: CDR1 LGHNA, CDR2 YSLEER. CDR3 coding DNA: TGCGCCAGCAGCCAGCGATTCCTGGGGCATCAGCCCCAGCATTTT. It codes for CASSQRFLGHQPQHF.

The CDR3, as DNA: TGTGCCAGCAAGCAGGGACGGACTGGGAATTCACCCCTCCACTTT. Translation gives CASKQGRTGNSPLHF. This chain links TRBV6-1 with TRBJ1-6; D is perhaps TRBD1 (5 bases). V dropped 7 bases and J dropped 7 bases, with 17 bases sitting between them. Looked up from germline, CDR1 is MNHNS and CDR2 is SASEGT. The CDR3 is 15 residues long.

This chain links TRBV6-1 with TRBJ1-5, with a weak D call TRBD1 (6 bases). The CDR3 contains 14 residues. Trimming shortened V by 6 bases and J by 3 bases, and 12 bases separated the two germline ends. Germline lookup yields CDR1 MNHNS and CDR2 SASEGT. The chain's CDR3 is CASRKQGANQPQHF. CDR3 DNA sequence: TGTGCCAGCAGGAAACAGGGAGCCAATCAGCCCCAGCATTTT.

The V gene is TRBV2, the J gene TRBJ2-7, with D possibly being TRBD2 (5 bases). From germline, CDR1 is SNHLY and CDR2 FYNNEI. The CDR3 covers 16 residues. V gave up 4 bases and J gave up 0 bases, with 16 bases separating them. In nucleotides, the CDR3 is TGTGCCAGCAGTGTATTCGGGGAACTGAGCTCCTACGAGCAGTACTTC. It translates to CASSVFGELSSYEQYF.

This clonotype has only one observation. V is TRBV30 and J is TRBJ1-2; no clear D. Germline CDR1 is GTSNPN and CDR2 is SVGIG (reference sequence). V lost 0 bases and J 3 bases, leaving 14 bases between the germline ends. The CDR3 loop spans 15 amino acids. CDR3 amino acids: CAWSVLQGKHYGYTF. The CDR3 DNA reads TGTGCCTGGAGTGTACTCCAAGGGAAACACTATGGCTACACCTTC.

The V call is TRBV6-1, the J call TRBJ1-1; the D gene is possibly TRBD1 (5 bases). Germline V lookup: CDR1 MNHNS, CDR2 SASEGT. The CDR3 extends over 11 amino acids. Trimming took 8 bases from V and 4 from J, leaving 8 bases between them. CDR3 region: CASRGGTEAFF. CDR3 bases: TGTGCCAGCCGGGGGGGCACTGAAGCTTTCTTT.

This clonotype was seen a handful of times. The rearrangement joins TRBV20-1 to TRBJ1-1; D is uncertain. V was clipped by 6 bases and J by 0 bases, with 14 bases between them. The CDR3 consists of 14 residues. The germline V gene encodes CDR1 DFQATT and CDR2 SNEGSKA (reference sequence). CDR3 sequence reads: CSAAPRAVNTEAFF. CDR3 coding DNA: TGCAGTGCCGCCCCCCGAGCGGTGAACACTGAAGCTTTCTTT.

The CDR3 DNA sequence: TGTGCCAGTAGTATTACAGGGACGACCCAGCATTTT. Residues: CASSITGTTQHF. The chain recombines TRBV19 with TRBJ1-5, with D perhaps matching TRBD1 (6 bases). The CDR3 runs to 12 residues. Germline lookup yields CDR1 LNHDA and CDR2 SQIVND (reference sequence). Between the trimmed V and J ends, which lost 3 bases and 11 bases, there was a span of 11 bases. Combining the CDR3 with reference TRBV19 and TRBJ1-5 gives the whole variable domain DGGITQSPKYLFRKEGQNVTLSCEQNLNHDAMYWYRQDPGQGLRLIYYSQIVNDFQKGDIAEGYSVSREKKESFPLTVTSAQKNPTAFYLCASSITGTTQHFGDGTRLSIL.

This chain links TRBV30 with TRBJ1-2; D is ambiguous. The CDR3 loop spans 14 amino acids. V lost 3 bases to trimming and J lost 6 bases, with 17 bases between them. The germline CDR1 and CDR2 sequences are GTSNPN and SVGIG (reference sequence). DNA of the CDR3: TGTGCCTGGAGCCCCCGCGGGGTCGGAAATGGCTACACCTTC. It translates to CAWSPRGVGNGYTF.

J is TRBJ1-1 and V is TRBV7-2; D not certain. The CDR3 has 14 amino acids. The germline gives CDR1 SGHTA, CDR2 FQGNSA. Trimming took off 4 bases at V and 4 bases at J, with 13 bases between the two ends. CDR3 nucleotides: TGTGCCAGCAGCTATACGAGGGCTGTCACTGAAGCTTTCTTT. Translating gives CASSYTRAVTEAFF.

The CDR3 sequence is CASRPRGPYNEQFF. Written as DNA, the CDR3 is TGTGCCAGTCGACCCCGAGGCCCCTACAATGAGCAGTTCTTC. The chain couples TRBV27 to TRBJ2-1; D unclear. Between the trimmed V and J ends, which lost 9 bases and 2 bases, there was a span of 14 bases. From germline, CDR1 is MNHEY and CDR2 SMNVEV (reference sequence). CDR3 length: 14 amino acids.

The rearrangement links TRBV7-9 to TRBJ2-2; no clear D. CDR3 length equals 14 residues. Trimming took 5 bases from V and 5 from J, leaving 12 bases between them. CDR1 is SEHNR, CDR2 FQNEAQ, per germline (reference sequence). The CDR3 spells CASSTPGGTGELFF. The CDR3 DNA reads TGTGCCAGCAGCACACCGGGCGGTACCGGGGAGCTGTTTTTT.

The CDR3 nucleotides are TGTGCCAGTAGGCCAGGGCTGACCGGGGAGCTGTTTTTT. This translates into CASRPGLTGELFF. The gene calls are TRBV19 and TRBJ2-2; D is perhaps TRBD1 (5 bases). There are 13 residues in the CDR3. V gave up 6 bases and J gave up 5 bases, with 10 bases separating them. The germline V gene has CDR1 LNHDA and CDR2 SQIVND (reference sequence).

The rearrangement uses TRBV10-1 and TRBJ1-1; D gene unclear. Germline V gene data show CDR1 as WNHNN and CDR2 as SYGVQD (reference sequence). V lost 3 bases and J lost 0, with 17 bases in between. The CDR3 sequence is 17 residues long. This CDR3 reads CASSEFLAADMNTEAFF. In DNA form, the CDR3 reads TGCGCCAGCAGTGAATTTCTAGCGGCAGACATGAACACTGAAGCTTTCTTT.

The chain recombines TRBV7-3 with TRBJ2-1; 9 bases fit TRBD2. This CDR3 is built from 15 residues. The J segment lost 6 bases and the V segment lost 6 bases, leaving 9 bases of the junction unmatched. The V gene's germline CDR1 is SGHTA and CDR2 FQGTGA. Written as DNA, the CDR3 is TGTGCCAGCAGTCGTAGCGGGGGAAGCATCAATGAGCAGTTCTTC. It translates to CASSRSGGSINEQFF.